What follows describes a single T cell receptor (beta chain). Which antigen it targets is not known. The cohort was made up of 650 to 700 healthy bone marrow donors. Cohort members were all nominally healthy when sampled, although unrecorded immune exposures were likely present. The donor was CMV seronegative and belonged to the group of 352 seronegative cohort members. A peripheral blood sample was provided by each donor, and peripheral blood mononuclear cells were used for TCR beta sequencing. Genomic DNA extraction from the blood cell samples was performed with the Qiagen DNeasy Blood Extraction Kit. The entry originates in a study of cytomegalovirus exposure and HLA in healthy donors (dated by TCRdb to about 2017). Regarding the research as a whole: In an earlier analysis of under 600 of the donors, approximately 260 Gb of sequence data and 120 million or so unique TCR beta sequences from about 179 million T cells were reported. A later genetic analysis took genome-wide SNP genotypes for about three fifths of the 666 donors and used that subset as a discovery cohort. In the later analysis, no new phenotypic data were used to find candidate immune exposures; instead, reliance was placed on TCR beta sequences and their occurrence across donors. Along with the approximately 600-subject first cohort, a separate validation cohort of over a hundred different subjects was used. The study combined high-throughput TCR immunosequencing, statistical association of individual TCRs with disease status, and machine learning to predict cytomegalovirus infection status. All discovery cohort repertoires had been generated using a single sequencing platform. The genetic ancestry cluster associated with self-reported Caucasian donors included about 81% of the approximately 400 genotyped donors. A later analysis re-examined previously published TCR beta repertoires from roughly 720 donors and added high-resolution HLA genotyping to investigate patterns of TCR occurrence. The number of typed donors differed by locus: roughly 620-640 for A, B, C, DRB1 and DQB1; some 500 for DQA1; 600 to 610 for DPA1; and about 470 for DPB1. Donor age, sex, ethnicity and CMV serostatus were compiled alongside the repertoire data. HLA typing covered class I and class II loci at four-digit resolution. The study aimed to test whether signatures of past pathogen exposure could be identified by cataloging public T cell receptors. In an earlier analysis of roughly 600 of the donors, high-throughput TCR beta sequencing was used to judge whether each TCR beta V gene segment behaved as functional or pseudogenic. Five DR-DQ haplotypes were handled as single units for association and clustering because linkage in the cohort was strong. Among some 410 genotyped donors of the cohort, an average of 235,054 unique TCR beta nucleotide sequences were sequenced per donor, around 20% of them non-productive. Approximately 300 gigabases of sequencing data and approximately 92 million unique TCR sequences made up an early release that covered some 640 HLA-typed donors. The study profiled the T cell repertoires of hundreds of subjects by immunosequencing and related them to cytomegalovirus serostatus.

Library preparation used the immunoSEQ multiplex PCR assay. For the multiplex PCR, a mixture combining 60 forward primers for TCR Vbeta segments and 13 reverse primers for TCR Jbeta segments was used. The CDR3 region of rearranged TCR beta genes was amplified from genomic DNA by a multiplex PCR assay. The amplified TCR beta libraries were sequenced on the Illumina HiSeq System as 87-base-pair reads. The paper's data handling went like this. Across the 500 to 750 repertoires, a later analysis counted 78 million or so unique TCR beta chains, 9.5 million to 12 million of which were shared by at least two donors. Raw reads were error-corrected and collapsed into unique sequences with a nearest-neighbor algorithm that merged closely related sequences to remove PCR and sequencing errors. Alignment of CDR3 sequences to IMGT reference sequences was used to assign V, D and J gene segments. For a sequence to be retained, at least a six-nucleotide match to both a V gene segment and a J gene segment was required. Rearrangements were classified as productive when the CDR3 lacked stop codons and remained in frame with V and J, and all other rearrangements were classified as non-productive. CDR3 was defined by IMGT convention, running from the second conserved V-encoded cysteine to the conserved J-encoded phenylalanine. Sequences without an unambiguous match to a single V gene segment were excluded from the earlier analysis of almost 600 of the donors. In an earlier analysis of several hundred of the donors, V segments were called functional above 56.7% productive rearrangements and were called segregating when the between-donor standard deviation exceeded 5%. A statistical classification framework was built for diagnosing cytomegalovirus status from the catalog of TCR beta chain sequences. A later analysis assigned V and J genes by comparing TCR nucleotide sequences with IMGT/GENE-DB human TR gene sequences. The TCRdist pipeline was used in a later analysis to assign CDR3 sequences and most-parsimonious VDJ recombination scenarios. In a later analysis, every TCR beta chain was defined by the combination of its CDR3 amino acid sequence and its V-gene family, and reads without a unique V-gene family were dropped. To address suspected cross-contamination and a sequencing artifact, a later analysis removed 592 highly shared, low-generation-probability nucleotide sequences. For each public chain, a later analysis derived a clonal expansion index from normalized ranks of inferred template counts within each repertoire. In a later analysis, generation probabilities were computed using a VDJ recombination model fitted to out-of-frame rearrangements, and the results were checked against IGoR. A later analysis scored TCR-TCR, TCR-HLA and TCR-CMV co-occurrence with hypergeometric tests, applying a repertoire-size bias correction to TCR pairs. A later analysis estimated false discovery rates by permuting HLA or CMV assignments 20 times. In a later analysis, co-occurring TCRs were grouped using DBSCAN, and TCRdist sequence similarity was added for clustering within HLA-allele-positive subsets. Repertoires with fewer than 30,000 or more than 120,000 public chains were left out of co-occurrence clustering, as were four to six repertoires with anomalous nucleotide sharing. TCRdb limited this immuneACCESS table to in-frame rearrangements with V and J called. A share of clones is missing; checked studies link under half to unresolved V genes, and the rest is unexplained. V, J and clone size are taken as reported in that table, and D and trimming were inferred from the DNA itself. For this sample, the table gives 150,000 to 200,000 clones. 6.5% of the sample rests with the top ten.

What the work shows at the level of the full study, not this receptor alone: A further reported finding was that TCR beta sequences accurately predicted the HLA-A and HLA-B alleles for most subjects in the first cohort. According to a later analysis, most CMV-associated TCR beta chains appeared to be HLA-restricted, and the HLA associations seemed to be driven largely by CMV exposure. Several of the top co-occurrence clusters appeared to be linked to parvovirus B19, influenza, CMV and Epstein-Barr virus, according to a later analysis. Because HLA typing was unavailable for some donors at each locus, only the typed subset was used in association tests. According to the authors, the approach could potentially be generalized to other disease states and immunological phenotypes. A few of the identified cytomegalovirus-associated TCR beta chains were confirmed in vitro to be specific for cytomegalovirus antigens. The classifier was reported to diagnose cytomegalovirus status with high specificity and sensitivity in both the original and validation cohorts. In a later analysis, HLA-associated TCR beta chains were found to be more clonally expanded and to have lower generation probabilities than equally common non-associated chains. A total of roughly 160 TCR beta chains were listed by the study as associated with cytomegalovirus. Broadly in line with IMGT annotations, most TCR beta V segments showed up in productive rearrangements about 90% or about 30% of the time in an earlier analysis of a few hundred of the donors. In a later analysis, TCR association rates were found to vary across HLA loci, with the most associated TCRs seen for DRB1 alleles and the fewest for HLA-C alleles. While some public TCRs were present in many individuals, most TCR sequences turned up only very rarely across donors. Linkage disequilibrium might explain the correlated functional status among segregating V segments, but an unknown experimental factor could not be ruled out. CMV serostatus was the only immune exposure information available for the cohort. A later analysis associated 15,000 or so TCR beta sequences with specific HLA alleles at a false discovery rate of 0.05. Only TCR beta chains were sequenced in this cohort, and the absence of alpha or paired-chain data limited detectable features. Some 16 rarely observed V segments, including chromosome 9 orphons, were excluded from the earlier analysis of about 610 of the donors because counts were too low. Sequencing depth was assumed to be roughly uniform across donors in the presence/absence analyses, though that assumption may not hold. The sequencing pipeline was judged likely to have produced a cluster of highly shared sequence variants as a technical artifact. A later genetic analysis reported fewer N-insertions in productive TCRs among donors in an Asian-associated ancestry cluster than the roughly 640-donor mean. A later genetic analysis associated a missense DCLRE1C variant with V-gene and J-gene trimming of TCR beta chains, and an independent cohort replicated the association. When HLA alleles, especially DR and DQ, strongly co-occurred, TCR associations were difficult to assign to individual alleles.

The clonotype comes from a man in his thirties or forties in good health and CMV-seronegative. Sequenced input: PBMCs.

The sequenced DNA is TGCGCCAGCAGCCCTGGGGCCATCAGCTCTGGAAACACCATATATTTT. It encodes CASSPGAISSGNTIYF. Recombination connected TRBV5-1 to TRBJ1-3; TRBD1 could be the D gene, as 5 bases match. Trimming takes 4 bases from V and 0 bases from J, and the germline ends sit 14 bases apart. CDR1 and CDR2 were assigned from the germline V gene as SGHRS and YFSETQ. The CDR3 goes from the cysteine to the phenylalanine over 16 residues. The only DNA kept is the CDR3, 48 bases in frame from the first base.